This TCR beta chain was found in a study of cytomegalovirus exposure and HLA in healthy donors. CDR3 size: 15 residues. Trimming took 0 bases from V and 4 from J; bases not matched to a gene: 3. From germline, CDR1 is MNHEY and CDR2 SVGAGI. Researchers ran the PCR with 60 Vbeta and 13 Jbeta primers. Generated by immunoSEQ multiplex PCR, the TCRdb table keeps only in-frame clones and is missing some. Of about 190,000 clones listed, around three quarters are singletons. Turning to this clone: Its antigen is unidentified.

The study, taken as a whole, reports: High specificity and sensitivity for cytomegalovirus status were reported for the classifier.

Input material: PBMCs. This sequence was found in a woman under 30 in good health and CMV-seronegative. The V and J genes are TRBV6-5 and TRBJ1-3, with 7 bases that match TRBD1. CDR3 in amino acids: CASSYSGQQGNTIYF. Here the CDR3 DNA reads TGTGCCAGCAGTTACTCGGGACAGCAGGGAAACACCATATATTTT.